The entry below describes one T cell receptor beta chain. Germline V gives CDR1 MNHNY, CDR2 SVGAGI (reference sequence). V lost 6 bases and J lost 8; bases outside the gene matches: 14. The CDR3 is 15 residues long. This record comes from a study of T cell changes during pregnancy in multiple sclerosis. Repertoires were generated with immunoSEQ multiplex PCR, while TCRdb's copy carries only in-frame clones and drops some. This sample has around 32,000 clones, with roughly nine tenths found just once. The sequencing used CD8+ T cells from peripheral blood mononuclear cells, collected in the third trimester of pregnancy. This receptor was obtained from a female donor with multiple sclerosis, enrolled in a pregnancy study. V gene TRBV6-6 combines with J gene TRBJ2-5; 8 bases are a match to TRBD2. The CDR3 DNA follows: TGTGCCAGCAGGCCGAATTGGACTAGCCCCGGTACCCAGTACTTC. Its protein product is CASRPNWTSPGTQYF.